This T cell receptor beta chain is drawn from a study of cytomegalovirus exposure and HLA in healthy donors. Concerning this clone itself: Its antigen is undetermined.

Findings and caveats of the study: CMV serostatus was the sole immune exposure data available.

The study ran its PCR with 60 Vbeta and 13 Jbeta primers. Repertoires were generated with immunoSEQ multiplex PCR, while TCRdb's copy carries only in-frame clones and drops some. This sample contains about 170,000 clones. Germline V gene data show CDR1 as SNHLY and CDR2 as FYNNEI. This CDR3 contains 14 residues. V dropped 8 bases and J dropped 6; count of bases not matched to a gene: 10. The sequencing input was PBMCs. The origin of this receptor is a young woman in good health and CMV-seropositive. V is TRBV2 and J is TRBJ2-1; 7 bases align to TRBD1. CDR3 nucleotides: TGTGCCAGCGAGGGACAGAGTGGCGGCAATGAGCAGTTCTTC. This encodes CASEGQSGGNEQFF. The whole variable domain, filled in from reference TRBV2 and TRBJ2-1, reads EPEVTQTPSHQVTQMGQEVILRCVPISNHLYFYWYRQILGQKVEFLVSFYNNEISEKSEIFDDQFSVERPDGSNFTLKIRSTKLEDSAMYFCASEGQSGGNEQFFGPGTRLTVL.